The 3 T cell receptor beta chains listed next were all sequenced from one sample in a study of cytomegalovirus exposure and HLA in healthy donors. Both 60 Vbeta primers and 13 Jbeta primers went into the PCR. Here immunoSEQ multiplex PCR was the method, and the copy in TCRdb shows in-frame clones only, minus some. The sample shows 90,000 or so clones, 55% to 75% of them seen only once. Sequencing was done on a sample of PBMCs. The receptors come from a woman between 18 and 29 years old in good health and CMV-seropositive.

The rearrangement uses TRBV5-1 and TRBJ1-4, with TRBD1 as a possible D gene (5 bases). V gave up 4 bases and J gave up 4 bases, with 14 bases separating them. The length of the CDR3 is 15 residues. Germline CDR1 is SGHRS and CDR2 is YFSETQ. CDR3 sequence reads: CASSRSGGINEKLFF. The CDR3 region has the DNA TGCGCCAGCAGCCGTTCCGGGGGAATTAATGAAAAACTGTTTTTT.

The chain carries TRBV7-3 and TRBJ2-5; 10 nucleotides agree with TRBD1. The CDR3 loop spans 13 amino acids. After removal of 5 bases from V and 3 bases from J, the junction contained 0 bases not matched to a gene. CDR1 and CDR2 (germline): SGHTA, FQGTGA. CDR3 sequence reads: CASSGTGEETQYF. CDR3 DNA sequence: TGTGCCAGCAGCGGGACAGGGGAAGAGACCCAGTACTTC. Full variable domain (outside the CDR3, taken from reference TRBV7-3 and TRBJ2-5): GAGVSQTPSNKVTEKGKYVELRCDPISGHTALYWYRQSLGQGPEFLIYFQGTGAADDSGLPNDRFFAVRPEGSVSTLKIQRTERGDSAVYLCASSGTGEETQYFGPGTRLLVL.

The V call is TRBV7-6, the J call TRBJ2-7, with 7 bases fitting TRBD1. Unmatched junction bases numbered 8, after V lost 5 bases and J lost 1 base. CDR3 length: 15 residues. Germline V CDR1 and CDR2: SGHVS, FNYEAQ. This CDR3 is CASSPVRQGSYEQYF. CDR3 in DNA: TGTGCCAGCAGCCCCGTCCGACAGGGTTCCTACGAGCAGTACTTC.